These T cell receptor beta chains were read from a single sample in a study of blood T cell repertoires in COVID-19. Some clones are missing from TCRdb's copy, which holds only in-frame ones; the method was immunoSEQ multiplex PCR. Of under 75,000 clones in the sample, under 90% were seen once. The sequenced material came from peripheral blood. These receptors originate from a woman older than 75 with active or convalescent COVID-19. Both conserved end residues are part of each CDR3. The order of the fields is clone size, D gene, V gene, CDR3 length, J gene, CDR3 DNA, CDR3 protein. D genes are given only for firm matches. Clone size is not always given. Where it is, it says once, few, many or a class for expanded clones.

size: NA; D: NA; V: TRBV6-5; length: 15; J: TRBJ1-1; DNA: TGTGCCAGCACTCCCTATGACACGGGGGGCACTGAAGCTTTCTTT; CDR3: CASTPYDTGGTEAFF
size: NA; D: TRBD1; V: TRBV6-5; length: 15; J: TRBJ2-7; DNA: TGTGCCAGCTCATCCTCCGGGACAGCCTCCTACGAGCAGTACTTC; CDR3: CASSSSGTASYEQYF
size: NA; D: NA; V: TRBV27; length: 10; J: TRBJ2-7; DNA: TGTGCCAGCAGTTCATACGAGCAGTACTTC; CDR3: CASSSYEQYF
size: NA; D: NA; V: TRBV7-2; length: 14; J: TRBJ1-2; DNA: TGTGCCAGCAGCCAGGACAGCAATAACTATGGCTACACCTTC; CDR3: CASSQDSNNYGYTF
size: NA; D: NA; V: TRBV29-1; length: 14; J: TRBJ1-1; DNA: TGCAGCGTTTCCTCAGGTCAAGGCCACAGTGAAGCTTTCTTT; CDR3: CSVSSGQGHSEAFF
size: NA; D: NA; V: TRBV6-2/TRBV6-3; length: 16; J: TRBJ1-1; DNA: TGTGCCAGCAGTTGGGACATACCCTGGGAGAACACTGAAGCTTTCTTT; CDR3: CASSWDIPWENTEAFF
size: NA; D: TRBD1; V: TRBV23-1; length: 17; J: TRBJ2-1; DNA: TGCGCCAGCAGTATGGACAGGGGAAGACCCTCCTACAATGAGCAGTTCTTC; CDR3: CASSMDRGRPSYNEQFF
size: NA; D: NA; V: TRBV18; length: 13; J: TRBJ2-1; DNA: TGTGCCAGCTCACGCGGGGTCGGTAATGAGCAGTTCTTC; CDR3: CASSRGVGNEQFF
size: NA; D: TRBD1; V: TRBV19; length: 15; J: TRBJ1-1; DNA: TGTGCCAGTAGTCCAACCCCGGGACAGGGCCCTGAAGCTTTCTTT; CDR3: CASSPTPGQGPEAFF
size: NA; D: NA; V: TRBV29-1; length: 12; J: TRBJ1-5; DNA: TGCAGCGTTCAGAATCAGAATCAGCCCCAGCATTTT; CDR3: CSVQNQNQPQHF
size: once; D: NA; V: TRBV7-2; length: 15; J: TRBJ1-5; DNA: TGTGCCAGCAGCTTCCACGCGGGTAGCAATCAGCCCCAGCATTTT; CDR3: CASSFHAGSNQPQHF
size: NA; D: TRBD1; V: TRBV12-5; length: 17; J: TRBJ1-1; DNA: TGTGCTAGTGGTTTGTCCCCCAAGACAGGGGAGTACACTGAAGCTTTCTTT; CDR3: CASGLSPKTGEYTEAFF
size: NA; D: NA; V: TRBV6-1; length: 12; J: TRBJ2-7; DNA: TGTGCCAGCAGTGAGATAGTATACGAGCAGTACTTC; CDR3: CASSEIVYEQYF
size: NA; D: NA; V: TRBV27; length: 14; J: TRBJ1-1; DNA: TGTGCCAGCAGTTTTACAGATATGAACACTGAAGCTTTCTTT; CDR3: CASSFTDMNTEAFF
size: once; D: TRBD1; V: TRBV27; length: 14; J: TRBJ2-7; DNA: TGTGCCAGCAGAGCCGGACAGGTCTCCTACGAGCAGTACTTC; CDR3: CASRAGQVSYEQYF
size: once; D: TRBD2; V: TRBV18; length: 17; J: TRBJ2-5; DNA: TGTGCCAGCTCACCAGGGAGCGGGGGGACGTATCAAGAGACCCAGTACTTC; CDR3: CASSPGSGGTYQETQYF
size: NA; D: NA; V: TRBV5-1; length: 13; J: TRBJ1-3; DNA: TGCGCCAGCAGCCCCGTTCTTGGAAACACCATATATTTT; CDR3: CASSPVLGNTIYF
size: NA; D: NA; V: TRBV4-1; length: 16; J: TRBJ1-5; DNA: TGCGCCAGCAGCCAAGAAACAGGGTCCAGCAATCAGCCCCAGCATTTT; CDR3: CASSQETGSSNQPQHF
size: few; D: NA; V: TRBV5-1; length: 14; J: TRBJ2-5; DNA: TGCGCCAGCAGCTTGACGGGGTCACAAGAGACCCAGTACTTC; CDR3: CASSLTGSQETQYF
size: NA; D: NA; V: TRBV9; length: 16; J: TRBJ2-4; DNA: TGTGCCAGCAGCGTAGCTCAGGGAGGAGGTGTGGACATTCAGTACTTC; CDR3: CASSVAQGGGVDIQYF
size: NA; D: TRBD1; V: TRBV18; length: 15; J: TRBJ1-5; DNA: TGTGCCAGCTCACCAGAAGGGGGCAGCAATCAGCCCCAGCATTTT; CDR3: CASSPEGGSNQPQHF
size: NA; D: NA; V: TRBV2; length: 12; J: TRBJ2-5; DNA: TGTGCCAGCAGGGGCGGAGGAGAGACCCAGTACTTC; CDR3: CASRGGGETQYF
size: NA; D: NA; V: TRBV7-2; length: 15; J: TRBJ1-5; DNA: TGTGCCAGCAGCCCCGGGTCAGCCTTCGGGCAGCCCCAGCATTTT; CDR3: CASSPGSAFGQPQHF
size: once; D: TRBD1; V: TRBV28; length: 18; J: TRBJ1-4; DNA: TGTGCCAGCAGTTTATGGTCCGGACAGGTGGAAACTAATGAAAAACTGTTTTTT; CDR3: CASSLWSGQVETNEKLFF
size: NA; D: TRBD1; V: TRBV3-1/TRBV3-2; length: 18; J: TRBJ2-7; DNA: TGTGCCAGCAGCCAAGGCATGGGGACAGGGAAACTAGCCTACGAGCAGTACTTC; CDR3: CASSQGMGTGKLAYEQYF
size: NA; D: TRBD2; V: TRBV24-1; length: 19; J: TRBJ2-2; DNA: TGTGCCACCAGTGACCCACTAGCGGGGGGCTCCGCGAACACCGGGGAGCTGTTTTTT; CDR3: CATSDPLAGGSANTGELFF
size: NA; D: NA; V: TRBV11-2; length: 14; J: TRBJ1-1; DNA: TGTGCCAGCAACCCGACAGTTCAGAACACTGAAGCTTTCTTT; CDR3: CASNPTVQNTEAFF
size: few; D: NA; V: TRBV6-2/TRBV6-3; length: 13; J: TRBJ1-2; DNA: TGTGCCAGCAGTTACCTCGAGGGCTATGGCTACACCTTC; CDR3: CASSYLEGYGYTF
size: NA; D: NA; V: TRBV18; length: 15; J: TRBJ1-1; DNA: TGTGCCAGCTCACCCGGACAGCTCCAGAACACTGAAGCTTTCTTT; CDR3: CASSPGQLQNTEAFF
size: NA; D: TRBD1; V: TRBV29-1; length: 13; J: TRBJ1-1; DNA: TGCAGCGTTGAGCCGGGACAGGGGGTCGAGGCTTTCTTT; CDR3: CSVEPGQGVEAFF
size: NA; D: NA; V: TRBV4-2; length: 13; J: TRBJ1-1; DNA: TGTGCCAGCAGCCGAACAGGGAGCACTGAAGCTTTCTTT; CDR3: CASSRTGSTEAFF
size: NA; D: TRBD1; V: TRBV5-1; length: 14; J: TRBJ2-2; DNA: TGCGCCAGCAGGGGGACAGGGGGCACCGGGGAGCTGTTTTTT; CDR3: CASRGTGGTGELFF
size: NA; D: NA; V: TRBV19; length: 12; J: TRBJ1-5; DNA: TGTGCCAGTAGTATAGATATACAGCCCCAGCATTTT; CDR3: CASSIDIQPQHF
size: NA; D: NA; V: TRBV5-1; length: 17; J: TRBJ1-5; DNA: TGCGCCAGCAGCTTGGATCCGGGGGGGATTAGCAATCAGCCCCAGCATTTT; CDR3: CASSLDPGGISNQPQHF
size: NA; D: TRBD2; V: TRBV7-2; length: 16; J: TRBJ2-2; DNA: TGTGCCAGCAGGTCACCTAGCGGGGGGGCTGGCGGGGAGCTGTTTTTT; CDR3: CASRSPSGGAGGELFF
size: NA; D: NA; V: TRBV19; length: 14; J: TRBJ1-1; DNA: TGTGCCAGTAGCCCGCGGGGACGGAACACTGAAGCTTTCTTT; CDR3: CASSPRGRNTEAFF